Listed here is a single TCR beta chain. The data were obtained in a study of T cells expressing NK-cell markers. This CDR3 comprises 16 residues. Germline loops: CDR1 SGHTA, CDR2 FQGNSA. Researchers built TCR beta cDNA using 5'RACE template switching with UMIs. Each CDR3 protein gets one entry in TCRdb, which reprocessed the 5' RACE reads and gives no DNA. The sample is made up of 150,000 to 180,000 distinct CDR3 sequences, and the top ten hold roughly 35% of it. This clonotype was sampled from a woman aged 50 to 60 in good health. Sequences were obtained from blood T cells: a sorted CD56 or NKG2C T cell subset, CD4+ or CD8+ T cells, or bulk PBMC T cells (not recorded which). The chain couples TRBV7-2 to TRBJ2-2; the D gene TCRdb calls, TRBD1, cannot be checked with no DNA. This CDR3 is CASREGASSLTGELFF.